This entry describes one TCR beta chain. What it recognizes is unknown. Specified treatment: randomized to nivolumab then ipilimumab (arm A) or the reverse (arm B). The entry originates in a study of sequential checkpoint blockade in melanoma. For the study at large: Under 95 pretreatment tumor DNA samples were TCRβ immunosequenced. After nivolumab or ipilimumab alone, twenty-two patients had week-13 rebiopsies. Study-level findings and limits: About 30 times likelier clinical benefit followed increased tumor T-cell fraction and clonality. T-cell fraction and clonality followed PD-L1 and CD8+ counts, not mutational load.

Generated by immunoSEQ multiplex PCR, the TCRdb table keeps only in-frame clones and is missing some. In the table there are some 10,000 clones, 24% of which are singletons. Trimming took 3 bases from V and 1 from J, leaving 12 bases between them. Germline V CDR1 and CDR2: GTSNPN, SVGIG (reference sequence). The CDR3 runs 14 residues. Sequenced material: tumor tissue (inferred from file names), taken from a patient given nivolumab and ipilimumab in sequence. J is TRBJ1-1 and V is TRBV30, with D possibly matching TRBD1 (6 bases). The clonotype originates from a human donor with melanoma. The CDR3 reads CAWSLGTRNTEAFF. In DNA form, the CDR3 reads TGTGCCTGGAGCCTAGGGACAAGGAACACTGAAGCTTTCTTT.